Listed here is a single T cell receptor beta chain. Naive CD8 cells were CD45RO-negative, positively selected for CCR7, excluding terminally differentiated effector memory CD45RA+ cells. Adults of Caucasian background living in Nashville, Tennessee made up all donors. The V gene's germline CDR1 is MDHEN and CDR2 SYDVKM. V shed 8 bases, J shed 5 bases, and the junction held 13 bases outside the gene matches. The CDR3 totals 16 residues. These data are taken from a study of shared clonotypes between healthy human individuals. In the original analysis: Without quality scores, immunoSEQ junctional reads could not be filtered like full-length reads. Profiled with immunoSEQ multiplex PCR; TCRdb holds only in-frame clones, not every one. Clonal size and the V and J genes are those of that table, whereas D and trimming came from the DNA. The sample includes 650,000 to 800,000 clones, about 90% of them seen just once.

The V call is TRBV28, the J call TRBJ2-2; TRBD1 agrees at 8 bases. Input material: naive CD8+ T cells sorted from blood. The TCR was taken from a man younger than 45 in good health. This chain's CDR3 is CASGGTGQGMTGELFF. The DNA of the CDR3 is TGTGCCAGCGGAGGGACAGGACAGGGTATGACCGGGGAGCTGTTTTTT.